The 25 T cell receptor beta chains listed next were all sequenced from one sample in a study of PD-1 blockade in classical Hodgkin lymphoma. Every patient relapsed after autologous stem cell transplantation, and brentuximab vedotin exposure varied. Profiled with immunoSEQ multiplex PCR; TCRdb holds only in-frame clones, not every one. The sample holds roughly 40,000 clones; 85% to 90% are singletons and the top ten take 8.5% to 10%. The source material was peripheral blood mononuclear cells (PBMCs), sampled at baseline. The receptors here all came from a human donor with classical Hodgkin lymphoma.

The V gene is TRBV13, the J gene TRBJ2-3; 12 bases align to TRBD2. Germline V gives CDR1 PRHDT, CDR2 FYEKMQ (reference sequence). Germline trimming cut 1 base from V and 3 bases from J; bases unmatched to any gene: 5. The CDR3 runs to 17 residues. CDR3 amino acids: CASSLALAGGLTDTQYF. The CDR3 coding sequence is TGTGCCAGCAGCTTAGCGCTAGCGGGGGGGTTGACAGATACGCAGTATTTT.

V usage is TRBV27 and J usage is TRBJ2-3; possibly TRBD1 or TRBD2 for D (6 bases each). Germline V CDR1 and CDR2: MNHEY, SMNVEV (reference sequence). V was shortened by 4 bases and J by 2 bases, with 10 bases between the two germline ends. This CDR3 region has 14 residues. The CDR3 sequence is CASSSWGATDTQYF. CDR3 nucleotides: TGTGCCAGCAGTTCGTGGGGGGCCACAGATACGCAGTATTTT.

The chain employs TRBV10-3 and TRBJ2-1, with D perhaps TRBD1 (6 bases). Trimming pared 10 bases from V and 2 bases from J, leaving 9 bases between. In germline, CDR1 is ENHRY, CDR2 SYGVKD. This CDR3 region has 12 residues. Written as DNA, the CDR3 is TGTGCCACCCGGACAGCCTACAATGAGCAGTTCTTC. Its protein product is CATRTAYNEQFF.

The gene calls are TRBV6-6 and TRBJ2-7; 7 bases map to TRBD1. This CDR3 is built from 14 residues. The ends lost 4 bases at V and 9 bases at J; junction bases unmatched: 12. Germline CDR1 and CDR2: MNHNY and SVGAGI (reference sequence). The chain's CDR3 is CASSFRGPREGQYF. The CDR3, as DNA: TGTGCCAGCAGTTTTAGGGGGCCCAGAGAGGGGCAGTACTTC.

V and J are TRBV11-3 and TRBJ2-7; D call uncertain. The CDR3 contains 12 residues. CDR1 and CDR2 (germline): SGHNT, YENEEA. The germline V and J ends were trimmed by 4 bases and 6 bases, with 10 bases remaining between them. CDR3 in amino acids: CASSSRKGEQYF. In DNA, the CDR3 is TGTGCCAGCAGCTCCCGAAAGGGCGAGCAGTACTTC.

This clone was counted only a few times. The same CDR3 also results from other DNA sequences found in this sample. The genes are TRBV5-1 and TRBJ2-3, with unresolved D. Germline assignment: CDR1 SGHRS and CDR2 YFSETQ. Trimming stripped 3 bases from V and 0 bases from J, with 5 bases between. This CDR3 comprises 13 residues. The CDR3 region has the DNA TGCGCCAGCAGCTCTGGGAGCACAGATACGCAGTATTTT. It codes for CASSSGSTDTQYF. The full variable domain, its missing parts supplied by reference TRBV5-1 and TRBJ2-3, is KAGVTQTPRYLIKTRGQQVTLSCSPISGHRSVSWYQQTPGQGLQFLFEYFSETQRNKGNFPGRFSGRQFSNSRSEMNVSTLELGDSALYLCASSSGSTDTQYFGPGTRLTVL.

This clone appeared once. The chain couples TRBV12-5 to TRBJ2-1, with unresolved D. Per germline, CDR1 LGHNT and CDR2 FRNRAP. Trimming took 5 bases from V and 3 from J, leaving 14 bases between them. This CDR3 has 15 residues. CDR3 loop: CASGVPKGLYNEQFF. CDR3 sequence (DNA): TGTGCTAGTGGTGTGCCGAAAGGCCTCTACAATGAGCAGTTCTTC.

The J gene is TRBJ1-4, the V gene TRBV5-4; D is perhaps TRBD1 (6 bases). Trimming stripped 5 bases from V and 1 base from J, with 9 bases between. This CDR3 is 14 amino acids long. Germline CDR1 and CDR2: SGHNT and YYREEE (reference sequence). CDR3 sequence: CASSLQGTNEKLFF. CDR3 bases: TGTGCCAGCAGTCTACAGGGAACTAATGAAAAACTGTTTTTT.

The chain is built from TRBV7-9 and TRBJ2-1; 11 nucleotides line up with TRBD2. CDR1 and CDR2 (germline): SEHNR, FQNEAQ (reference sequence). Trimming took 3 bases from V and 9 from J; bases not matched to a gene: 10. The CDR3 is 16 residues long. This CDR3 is CASSFWPRLAGSEQFF. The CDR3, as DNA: TGTGCCAGCAGCTTCTGGCCCCGACTAGCGGGAAGTGAGCAGTTCTTC.

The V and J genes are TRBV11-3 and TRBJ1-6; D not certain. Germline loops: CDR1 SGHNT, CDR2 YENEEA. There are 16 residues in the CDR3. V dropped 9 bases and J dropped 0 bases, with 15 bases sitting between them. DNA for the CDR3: TGTGCCAGAAGAGACCCCCAGAGCTCCTATAATTCACCCCTCCACTTT. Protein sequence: CARRDPQSSYNSPLHF.

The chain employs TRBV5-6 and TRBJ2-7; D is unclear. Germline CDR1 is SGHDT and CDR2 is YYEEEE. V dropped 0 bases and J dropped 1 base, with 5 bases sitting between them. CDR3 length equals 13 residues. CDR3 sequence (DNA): TGTGCCAGCAGCTTGGGCGTATCCTACGAGCAGTACTTC. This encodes CASSLGVSYEQYF.

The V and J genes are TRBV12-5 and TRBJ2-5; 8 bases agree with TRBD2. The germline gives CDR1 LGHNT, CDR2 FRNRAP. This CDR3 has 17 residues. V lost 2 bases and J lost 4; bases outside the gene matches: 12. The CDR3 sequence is CASGLRAPGLAGETQYF. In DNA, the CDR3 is TGTGCTAGTGGTTTGAGAGCCCCTGGGCTAGCGGGAGAGACCCAGTACTTC.

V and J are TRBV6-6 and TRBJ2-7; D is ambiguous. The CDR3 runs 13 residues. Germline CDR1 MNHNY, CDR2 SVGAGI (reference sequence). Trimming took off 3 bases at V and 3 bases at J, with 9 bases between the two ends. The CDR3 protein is CASSYGDYYEQYF. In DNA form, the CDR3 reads TGTGCCAGCAGTTATGGGGATTACTACGAGCAGTACTTC.

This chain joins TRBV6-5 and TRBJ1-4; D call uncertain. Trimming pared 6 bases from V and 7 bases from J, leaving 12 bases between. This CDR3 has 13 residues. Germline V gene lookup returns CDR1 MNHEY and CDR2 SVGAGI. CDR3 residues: CASRSPGLEKLFF. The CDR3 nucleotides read TGTGCCAGCAGGTCCCCCGGGCTTGAAAAACTGTTTTTT.

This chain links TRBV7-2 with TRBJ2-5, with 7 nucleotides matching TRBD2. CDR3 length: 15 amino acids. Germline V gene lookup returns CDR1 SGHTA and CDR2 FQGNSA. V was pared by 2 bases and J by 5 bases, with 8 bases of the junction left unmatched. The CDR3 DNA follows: TGTGCCAGCAGCTTATTCGGGGGGATGGTGGAGACCCAGTACTTC. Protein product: CASSLFGGMVETQYF.

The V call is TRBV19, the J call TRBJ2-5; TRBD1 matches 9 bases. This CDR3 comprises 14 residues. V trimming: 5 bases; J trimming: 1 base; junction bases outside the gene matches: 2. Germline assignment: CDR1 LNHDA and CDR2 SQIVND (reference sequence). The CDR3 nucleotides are TGTGCCAGTAGTGGACAGGGGACCCAAGAGACCCAGTACTTC. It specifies CASSGQGTQETQYF. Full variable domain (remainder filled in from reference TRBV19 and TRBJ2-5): DGGITQSPKYLFRKEGQNVTLSCEQNLNHDAMYWYRQDPGQGLRLIYYSQIVNDFQKGDIAEGYSVSREKKESFPLTVTSAQKNPTAFYLCASSGQGTQETQYFGPGTRLLVL.

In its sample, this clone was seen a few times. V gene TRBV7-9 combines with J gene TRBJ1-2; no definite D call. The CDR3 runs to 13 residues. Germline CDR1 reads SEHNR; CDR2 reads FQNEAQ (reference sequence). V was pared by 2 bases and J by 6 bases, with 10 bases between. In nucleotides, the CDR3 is TGTGCCAGCAGCTTATCCGGGCAGAATGGCTACACCTTC. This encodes CASSLSGQNGYTF. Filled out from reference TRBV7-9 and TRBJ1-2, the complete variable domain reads DTGVSQNPRHKITKRGQNVTFRCDPISEHNRLYWYRQTLGQGPEFLTYFQNEAQLEKSRLLSDRFSAERPKGSFSTLEIQRTEQGDSAMYLCASSLSGQNGYTFGSGTRLTVV.

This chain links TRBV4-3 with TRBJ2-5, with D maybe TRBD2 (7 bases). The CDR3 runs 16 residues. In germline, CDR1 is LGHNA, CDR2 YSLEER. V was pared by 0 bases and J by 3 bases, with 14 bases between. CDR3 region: CASSQDHQGREETQYF. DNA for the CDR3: TGCGCCAGCAGCCAAGATCATCAGGGGAGGGAAGAGACCCAGTACTTC.

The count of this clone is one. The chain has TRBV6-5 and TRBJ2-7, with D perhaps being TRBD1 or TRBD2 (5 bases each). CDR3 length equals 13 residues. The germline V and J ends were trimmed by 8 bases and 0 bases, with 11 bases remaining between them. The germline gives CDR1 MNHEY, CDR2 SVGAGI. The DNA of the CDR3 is TGTGCCAGCTTCGGGACGGCCTCCTACGAGCAGTACTTC. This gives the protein CASFGTASYEQYF.

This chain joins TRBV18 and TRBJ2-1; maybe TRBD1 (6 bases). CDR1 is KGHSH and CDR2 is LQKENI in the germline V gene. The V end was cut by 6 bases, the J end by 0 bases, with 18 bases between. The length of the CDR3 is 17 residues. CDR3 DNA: TGTGCCAGCTCTCTTAACGGACAGTCGAGCTCCTACAATGAGCAGTTCTTC. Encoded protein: CASSLNGQSSSYNEQFF.

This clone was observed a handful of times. DNA of the CDR3: TGTGCCAGCAGTTACGTAACGGGGAATGAGCAGTTCTTC. Translation gives CASSYVTGNEQFF. The chain couples TRBV6-5 to TRBJ2-1, with D perhaps matching TRBD2 (5 bases). The CDR3 contains 13 residues. V was trimmed by 2 bases and J by 7 bases, leaving 9 bases between them. CDR1 and CDR2 (germline): MNHEY, SVGAGI.

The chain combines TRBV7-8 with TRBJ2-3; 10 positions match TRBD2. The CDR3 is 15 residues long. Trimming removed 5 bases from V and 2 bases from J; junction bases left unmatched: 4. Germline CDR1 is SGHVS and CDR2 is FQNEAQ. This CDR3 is CASSKREGVTDTQYF. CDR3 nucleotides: TGTGCCAGCAGCAAGCGGGAGGGGGTCACAGATACGCAGTATTTT.

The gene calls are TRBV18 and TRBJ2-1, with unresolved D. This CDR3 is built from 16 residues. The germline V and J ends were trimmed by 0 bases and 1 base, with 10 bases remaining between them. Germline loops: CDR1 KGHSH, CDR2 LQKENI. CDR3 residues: CASSPPGSQSYNEQFF. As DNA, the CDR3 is TGTGCCAGCTCACCACCCGGCAGTCAATCCTACAATGAGCAGTTCTTC.

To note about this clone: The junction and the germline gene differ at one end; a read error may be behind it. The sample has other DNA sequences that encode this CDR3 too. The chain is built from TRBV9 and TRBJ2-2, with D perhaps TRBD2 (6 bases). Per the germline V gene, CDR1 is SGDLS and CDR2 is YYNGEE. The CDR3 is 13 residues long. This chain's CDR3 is CASTGSNTGELFF. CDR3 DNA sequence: TGCGCCAGCACCGGGAGCAACACCGGGGAGCTGTTTTTT.

The DNA of the CDR3 is TGTGCCAGCAGTTTATGGGGACTAGCGGGAGCAGAGACCCAGTACTTC. It yields the protein CASSLWGLAGAETQYF. V usage is TRBV28 and J usage is TRBJ2-5; 14 positions agree with TRBD2. J gave up 4 bases and V 0 bases, and 1 base lay outside the gene matches. The CDR3 has 16 residues. Germline V lookup: CDR1 MDHEN, CDR2 SYDVKM.